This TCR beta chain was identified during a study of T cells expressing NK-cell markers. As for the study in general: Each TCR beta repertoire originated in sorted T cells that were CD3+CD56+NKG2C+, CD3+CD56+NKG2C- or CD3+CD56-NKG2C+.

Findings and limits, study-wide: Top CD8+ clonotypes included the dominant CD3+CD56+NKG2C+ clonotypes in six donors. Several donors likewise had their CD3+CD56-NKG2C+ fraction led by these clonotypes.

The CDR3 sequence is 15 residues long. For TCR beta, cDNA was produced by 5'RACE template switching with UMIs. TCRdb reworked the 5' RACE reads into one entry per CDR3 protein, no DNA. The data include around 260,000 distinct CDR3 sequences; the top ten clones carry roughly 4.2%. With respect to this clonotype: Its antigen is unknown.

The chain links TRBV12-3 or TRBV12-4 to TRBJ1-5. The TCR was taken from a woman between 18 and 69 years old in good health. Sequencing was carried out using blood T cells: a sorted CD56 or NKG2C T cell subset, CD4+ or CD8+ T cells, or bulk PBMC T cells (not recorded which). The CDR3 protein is CASSLATSGNQPQHF.